Listed here are 7 T cell receptor beta chains from one sample, sequenced in a study of blood T cells in healthy people across ages (dated by TCRdb to between 2015 and 2017). Library generation was performed with 5' RACE. Sequencing relied on an Illumina HiSeq 2500. The second PCR ran for roughly 7 to 12 cycles and used a J-beta primer mix along with a sample-barcoded 5' primer. TCRdb trimmed the raw reads at Q25, called clones with MiXCR and kept productive beta chains. Rows matching on CDR3 protein sequence are summarized as one entry with the most common DNA and genes. Within this sample are about 1.7 million distinct CDR3 sequences, with about 28% of them counted one time only. The ten largest clones take up 6.5% to 8.5% of the sample. Sequences were obtained from blood. The source is a woman aged 25-40 years in good health.

This clonotype was seen a few times. The rearrangement links TRBV12-3 or TRBV12-4 to TRBJ1-5; D gene uncertain. Trimming stripped 3 bases from V and 4 bases from J, with 10 bases between. This CDR3 comprises 14 residues. CDR3 coding DNA: TGTGCCAGCAGTTTGGGTCGGGTAAATCAGCCCCAGCATTTT. This encodes CASSLGRVNQPQHF.

The chain employs TRBV18 and TRBJ1-5; D uncertain. Germline CDR1 and CDR2: KGHSH and LQKENI. The V and J ends lost 3 bases and 2 bases respectively, with 17 bases between them. The CDR3 is made up of 17 amino acids. The DNA for the CDR3 is TGTGCCAGCTCACCCGAGCGAGGTCAGCCGGGCAATCAGCCCCAGCATTTT. Protein: CASSPERGQPGNQPQHF.

This clonotype was seen ten or more times. The junction shows a germline mismatch at one end, possibly a read error. The CDR3 nucleotides are TGTGCCAGCAGCCCCGGTCGGGGCTACGAGCAGTACTTC. Translating gives CASSPGRGYEQYF. This chain links TRBV4-3 with TRBJ2-7; the D gene is possibly TRBD2 (5 bases). Germline V gene lookup returns CDR1 LGHNA and CDR2 YSLEER. This CDR3 has 13 amino acids.

This clonotype was picked up many times. The J gene is TRBJ1-6, the V gene TRBV5-1, with a tentative D call TRBD1 (5 bases). CDR3 length: 15 amino acids. The V gene lost 4 bases and the J gene lost 5 bases, with 13 bases spanning the gap. CDR1 and CDR2 from the germline V gene are SGHRS and YFSETQ. CDR3 coding DNA: TGCGCCAGCAGCCCCCGGGACGGCAATAATTCACCCCTCCACTTT. It codes for CASSPRDGNNSPLHF.

The CDR3 coding sequence is TGTGCCAGCAGCGTAGGGGGGGGCCTGCAGCCCCAGCATTTT. It specifies CASSVGGGLQPQHF. The chain couples TRBV9 to TRBJ1-5, with TRBD1 as a possible D gene (6 bases). Germline values: CDR1 SGDLS, CDR2 YYNGEE. The CDR3 has 14 residues. Deletions cut 0 bases from V and 7 bases from J, with 11 bases between.

This clonotype was seen a handful of times. This sequence joins TRBV12-5 and TRBJ2-2, with no clear D. Trimming removed 4 bases at V and 4 bases at J, with 16 bases between. This CDR3 has 16 residues. Germline V gene sequence: CDR1 LGHNT, CDR2 FRNRAP. The CDR3, as DNA: TGTGCTAGTGGTTCTAACGAGCGCTGGGGCACCGGGGAGCTGTTTTTT. Translated: CASGSNERWGTGELFF. The full variable domain, rest sourced from reference TRBV12-5 and TRBJ2-2, is DARVTQTPRHKVTEMGQEVTMRCQPILGHNTVFWYRQTMMQGLELLAYFRNRAPLDDSGMPKDRFSAEMPDATLATLKIQPSEPRDSAVYFCASGSNERWGTGELFFGEGSRLTVL.

The J gene is TRBJ2-3, the V gene TRBV28, with 7 bases that match TRBD2. V lost 6 bases and J lost 4; bases outside the gene matches: 10. CDR3 size: 15 residues. From germline, CDR1 is MDHEN and CDR2 SYDVKM. The CDR3 protein is CASSPRVTSADTQYF. CDR3 nucleotide sequence: TGTGCCAGCAGCCCCAGGGTCACTAGCGCAGATACGCAGTATTTT. Looking up the rest from reference TRBV28 and TRBJ2-3 gives the full variable domain: DVKVTQSSRYLVKRTGEKVFLECVQDMDHENMFWYRQDPGLGLRLIYFSYDVKMKEKGDIPEGYSVSREKKERFSLILESASTNQTSMYLCASSPRVTSADTQYFGPGTRLTVL.